The T cell receptor (beta chain) described here comes from a study of PD-L1 blockade in urothelial cancer. Study details: Blood-derived samples held a median 141,255 T cells.

Clones were read by immunoSEQ multiplex PCR, and TCRdb kept only the in-frame ones, dropping some. The sample has about 38,000 clones; approximately 83% are singletons. The specimen was PBMCs, collected around atezolizumab (anti-PD-L1) treatment. The origin of this receptor is a man aged 55 to 70 with urothelial cancer.

CDR3 sequence: CASSLGGGDRVHEQYF. Written as DNA, the CDR3 is TGTGCCAGCAGCTTAGGGGGAGGGGACAGGGTCCACGAGCAGTACTTC. The chain combines TRBV7-2 with TRBJ2-7, with 9 bases that match TRBD1. The CDR3 is made up of 16 amino acids. The V and J ends lost 1 base and 5 bases, in that order; junction bases with no gene match: 9. Germline V gene data show CDR1 as SGHTA and CDR2 as FQGNSA.